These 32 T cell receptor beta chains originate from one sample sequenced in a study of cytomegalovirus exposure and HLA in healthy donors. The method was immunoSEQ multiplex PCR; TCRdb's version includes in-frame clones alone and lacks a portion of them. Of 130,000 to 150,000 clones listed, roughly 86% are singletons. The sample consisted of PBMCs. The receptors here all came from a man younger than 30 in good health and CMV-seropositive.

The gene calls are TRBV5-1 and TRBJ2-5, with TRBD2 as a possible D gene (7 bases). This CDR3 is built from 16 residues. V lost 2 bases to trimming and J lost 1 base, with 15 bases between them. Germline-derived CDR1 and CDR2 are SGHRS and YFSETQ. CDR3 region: CASSFRGAVVQETQYF. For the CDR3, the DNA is TGCGCCAGCAGCTTCCGGGGGGCAGTTGTCCAAGAGACCCAGTACTTC.

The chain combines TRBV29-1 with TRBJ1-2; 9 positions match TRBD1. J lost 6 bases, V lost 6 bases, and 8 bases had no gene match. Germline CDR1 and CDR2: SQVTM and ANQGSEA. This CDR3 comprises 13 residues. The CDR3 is CSVTDRGIDGYTF. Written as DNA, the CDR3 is TGCAGCGTAACTGACAGGGGGATCGATGGCTACACCTTC.

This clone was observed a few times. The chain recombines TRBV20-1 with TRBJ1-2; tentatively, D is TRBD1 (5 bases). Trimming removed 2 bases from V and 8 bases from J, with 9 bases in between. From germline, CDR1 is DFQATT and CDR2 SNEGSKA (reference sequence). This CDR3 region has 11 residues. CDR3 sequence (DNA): TGCAGTGCTAGACAGGGATTGGGCTACACCTTC. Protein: CSARQGLGYTF.

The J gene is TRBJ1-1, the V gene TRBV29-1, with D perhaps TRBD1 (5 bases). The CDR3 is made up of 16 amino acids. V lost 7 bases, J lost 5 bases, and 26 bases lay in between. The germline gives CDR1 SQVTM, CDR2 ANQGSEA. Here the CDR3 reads CSATPGPNLRGTEAFF. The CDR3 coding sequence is TGCAGCGCCACCCCTGGACCCAATCTGCGGGGGACTGAAGCTTTCTTT. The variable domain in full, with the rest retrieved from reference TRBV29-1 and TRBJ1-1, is SAVISQKPSRDICQRGTSLTIQCQVDSQVTMMFWYRQQPGQSLTLIATANQGSEATYESGFVIDKFPISRPNLTFSTLTVSNMSPEDSSIYLCSATPGPNLRGTEAFFGQGTRLTVV.

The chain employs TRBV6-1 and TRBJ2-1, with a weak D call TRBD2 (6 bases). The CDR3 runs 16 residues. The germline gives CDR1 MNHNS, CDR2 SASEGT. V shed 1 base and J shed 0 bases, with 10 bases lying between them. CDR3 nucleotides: TGTGCCAGCAGTGAAGGAATCGGGAGCTCCTACAATGAGCAGTTCTTC. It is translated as CASSEGIGSSYNEQFF.

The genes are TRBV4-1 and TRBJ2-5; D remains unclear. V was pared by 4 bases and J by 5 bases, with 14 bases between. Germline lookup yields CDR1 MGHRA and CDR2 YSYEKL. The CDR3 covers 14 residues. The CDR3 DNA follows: TGCGCCAGCAGCCTCCGGAGTAGCATGGAGACCCAGTACTTC. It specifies CASSLRSSMETQYF.

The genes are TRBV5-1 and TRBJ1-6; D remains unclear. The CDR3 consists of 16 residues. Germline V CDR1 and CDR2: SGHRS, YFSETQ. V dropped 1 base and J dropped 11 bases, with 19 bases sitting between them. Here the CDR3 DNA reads TGCGCCAGCAGCTTGACAGCTGCCCAACGATTGACACCCCTCCACTTT. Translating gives CASSLTAAQRLTPLHF.

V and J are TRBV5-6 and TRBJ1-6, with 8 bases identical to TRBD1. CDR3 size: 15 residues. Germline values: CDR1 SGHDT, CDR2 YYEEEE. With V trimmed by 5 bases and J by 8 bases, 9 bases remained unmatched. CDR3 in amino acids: CASSTDGQGYSPLHF. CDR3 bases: TGTGCCAGCAGTACGGATGGACAGGGTTATTCACCCCTCCACTTT.

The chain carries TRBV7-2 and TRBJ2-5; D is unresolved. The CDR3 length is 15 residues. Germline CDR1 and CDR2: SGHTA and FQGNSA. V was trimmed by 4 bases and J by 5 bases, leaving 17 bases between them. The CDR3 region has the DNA TGTGCCAGCAGCTCCAGGCAGGTTTTTTGGGAGACCCAGTACTTC. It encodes CASSSRQVFWETQYF.

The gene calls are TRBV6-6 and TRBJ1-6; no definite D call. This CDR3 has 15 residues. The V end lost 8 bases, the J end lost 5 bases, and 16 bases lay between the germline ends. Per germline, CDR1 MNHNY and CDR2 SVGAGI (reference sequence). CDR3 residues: CASSPRVNDNSPLHF. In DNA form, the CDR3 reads TGTGCCAGCTCCCCCCGGGTAAATGATAATTCACCCCTCCACTTT.

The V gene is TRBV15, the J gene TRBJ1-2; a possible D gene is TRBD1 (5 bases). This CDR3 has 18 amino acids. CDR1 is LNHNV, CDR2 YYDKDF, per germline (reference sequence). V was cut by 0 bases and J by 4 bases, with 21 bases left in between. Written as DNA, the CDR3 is TGTGCCACCAGCAGAGATAGGACTCTGGGGATGGGACTCTATGGCTACACCTTC. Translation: CATSRDRTLGMGLYGYTF.

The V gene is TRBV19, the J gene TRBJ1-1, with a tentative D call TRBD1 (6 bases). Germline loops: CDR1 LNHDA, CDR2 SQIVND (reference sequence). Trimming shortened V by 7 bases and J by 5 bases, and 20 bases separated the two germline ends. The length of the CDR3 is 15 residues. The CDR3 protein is CASIPRGGRRTEAFF. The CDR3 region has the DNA TGTGCCAGTATCCCTAGGGGGGGAAGGCGGACTGAAGCTTTCTTT.

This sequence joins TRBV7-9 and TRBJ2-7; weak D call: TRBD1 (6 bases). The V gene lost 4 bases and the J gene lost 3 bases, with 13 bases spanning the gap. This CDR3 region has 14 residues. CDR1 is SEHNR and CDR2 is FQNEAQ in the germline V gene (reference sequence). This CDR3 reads CASSSGQMYYEQYF. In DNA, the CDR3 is TGTGCCAGCAGCTCCGGACAGATGTACTACGAGCAGTACTTC.

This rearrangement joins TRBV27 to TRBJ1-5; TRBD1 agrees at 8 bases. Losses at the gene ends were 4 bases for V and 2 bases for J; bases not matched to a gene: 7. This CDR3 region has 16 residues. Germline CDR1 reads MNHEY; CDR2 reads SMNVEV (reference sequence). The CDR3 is CASSSGRGQGNQPQHF. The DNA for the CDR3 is TGTGCCAGCAGTTCGGGCAGGGGACAGGGCAATCAGCCCCAGCATTTT.

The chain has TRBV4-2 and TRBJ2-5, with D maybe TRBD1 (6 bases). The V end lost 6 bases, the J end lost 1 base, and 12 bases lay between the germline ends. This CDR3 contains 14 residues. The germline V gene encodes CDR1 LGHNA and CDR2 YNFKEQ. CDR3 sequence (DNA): TGTGCCAGCAGTCGAACAGGGCTCCAAGAGACCCAGTACTTC. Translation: CASSRTGLQETQYF.

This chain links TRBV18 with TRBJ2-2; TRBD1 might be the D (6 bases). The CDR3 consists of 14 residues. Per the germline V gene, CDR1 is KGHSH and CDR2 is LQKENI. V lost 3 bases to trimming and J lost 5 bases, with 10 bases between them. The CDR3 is CASSPGQQTGELFF. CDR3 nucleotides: TGTGCCAGCTCACCGGGACAACAGACCGGGGAGCTGTTTTTT.

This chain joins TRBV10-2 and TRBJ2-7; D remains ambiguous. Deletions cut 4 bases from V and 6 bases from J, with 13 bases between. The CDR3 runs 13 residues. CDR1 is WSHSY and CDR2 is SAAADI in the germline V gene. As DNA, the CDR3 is TGCGCCAGCAGTGTACTTGGTAAGAGCGAGCAGTACTTC. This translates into CASSVLGKSEQYF.

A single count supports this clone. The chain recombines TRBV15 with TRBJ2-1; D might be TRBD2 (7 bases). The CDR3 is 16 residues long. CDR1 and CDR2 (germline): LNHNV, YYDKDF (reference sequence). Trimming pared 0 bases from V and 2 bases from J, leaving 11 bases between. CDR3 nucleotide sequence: TGTGCCACCAGCAGAGAAGGGGGGGGACCCTACAATGAGCAGTTCTTC. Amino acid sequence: CATSREGGGPYNEQFF.

The CDR3 region is CASNRQGGMNTEAFF. The CDR3 coding sequence is TGTGCCAGCAATCGACAGGGGGGAATGAACACTGAAGCTTTCTTT. V and J are TRBV5-4 and TRBJ1-1; 9 nucleotides line up with TRBD1. Losses at the gene ends were 6 bases for V and 0 bases for J; bases not matched to a gene: 6. From germline, CDR1 is SGHNT and CDR2 YYREEE (reference sequence). The CDR3 spans 15 residues. Full variable domain (rest looked up from reference TRBV5-4 and TRBJ1-1): ETGVTQSPTHLIKTRGQQVTLRCSSQSGHNTVSWYQQALGQGPQFIFQYYREEENGRGNFPPRFSGLQFPNYSSELNVNALELDDSALYLCASNRQGGMNTEAFFGQGTRLTVV.

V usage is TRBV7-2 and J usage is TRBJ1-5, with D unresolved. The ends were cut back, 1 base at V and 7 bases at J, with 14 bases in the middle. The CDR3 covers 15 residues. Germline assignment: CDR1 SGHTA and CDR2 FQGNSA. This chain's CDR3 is CASSLVEGIRQPQHF. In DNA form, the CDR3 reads TGTGCCAGCAGCTTAGTTGAGGGAATCAGACAGCCCCAGCATTTT.

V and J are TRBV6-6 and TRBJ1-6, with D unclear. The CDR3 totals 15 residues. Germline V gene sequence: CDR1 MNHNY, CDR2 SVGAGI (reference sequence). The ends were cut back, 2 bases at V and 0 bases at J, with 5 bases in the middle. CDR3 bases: TGTGCCAGCAGTTACGAGGGCTCCTATAATTCACCCCTCCACTTT. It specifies CASSYEGSYNSPLHF.

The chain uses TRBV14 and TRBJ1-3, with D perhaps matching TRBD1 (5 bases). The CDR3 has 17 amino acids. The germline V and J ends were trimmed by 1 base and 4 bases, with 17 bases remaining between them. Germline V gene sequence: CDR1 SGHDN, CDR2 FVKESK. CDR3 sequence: CASSQVVQGKFGNTIYF. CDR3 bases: TGTGCCAGCAGCCAAGTCGTCCAGGGAAAATTCGGAAACACCATATATTTT.

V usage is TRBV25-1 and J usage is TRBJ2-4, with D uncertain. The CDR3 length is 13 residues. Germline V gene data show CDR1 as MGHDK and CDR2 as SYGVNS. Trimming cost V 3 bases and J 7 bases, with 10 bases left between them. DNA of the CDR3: TGTGCCAGCAGTGACACGACTCTCAACATTCAGTACTTC. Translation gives CASSDTTLNIQYF.

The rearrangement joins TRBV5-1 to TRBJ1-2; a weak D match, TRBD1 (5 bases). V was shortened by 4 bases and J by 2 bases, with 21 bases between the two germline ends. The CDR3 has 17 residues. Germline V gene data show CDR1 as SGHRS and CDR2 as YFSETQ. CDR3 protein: CASSLNGAARMNYGYTF. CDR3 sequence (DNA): TGCGCCAGCAGCCTGAATGGGGCAGCGAGGATGAACTATGGCTACACCTTC. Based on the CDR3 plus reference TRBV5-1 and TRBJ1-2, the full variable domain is KAGVTQTPRYLIKTRGQQVTLSCSPISGHRSVSWYQQTPGQGLQFLFEYFSETQRNKGNFPGRFSGRQFSNSRSEMNVSTLELGDSALYLCASSLNGAARMNYGYTFGSGTRLTVV.

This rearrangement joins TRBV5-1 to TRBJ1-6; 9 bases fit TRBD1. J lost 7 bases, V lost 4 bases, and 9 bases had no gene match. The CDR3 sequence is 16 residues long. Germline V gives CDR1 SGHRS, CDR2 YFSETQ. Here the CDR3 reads CASSPGGQGKNSPLHF. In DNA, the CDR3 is TGCGCCAGCAGCCCCGGGGGACAGGGAAAAAATTCACCCCTCCACTTT. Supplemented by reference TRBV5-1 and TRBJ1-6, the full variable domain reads KAGVTQTPRYLIKTRGQQVTLSCSPISGHRSVSWYQQTPGQGLQFLFEYFSETQRNKGNFPGRFSGRQFSNSRSEMNVSTLELGDSALYLCASSPGGQGKNSPLHFGNGTRLTVT.

The CDR3 nucleotides are TGCAGCGCGTCAGGGTCCCAACTCAATGAAAAACTGTTTTTT. This codes for CSASGSQLNEKLFF. This rearrangement joins TRBV29-1 to TRBJ1-4, with D maybe TRBD1 (5 bases). The length of the CDR3 is 14 residues. The V gene's germline CDR1 is SQVTM and CDR2 ANQGSEA. Trimming removed 7 bases from V and 5 bases from J, with 17 bases in between.

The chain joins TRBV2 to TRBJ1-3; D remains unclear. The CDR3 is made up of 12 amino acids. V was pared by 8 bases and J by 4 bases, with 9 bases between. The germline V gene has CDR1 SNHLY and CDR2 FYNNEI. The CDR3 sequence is CASRVAGNTIYF. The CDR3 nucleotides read TGTGCCAGCCGGGTAGCAGGAAACACCATATATTTT.

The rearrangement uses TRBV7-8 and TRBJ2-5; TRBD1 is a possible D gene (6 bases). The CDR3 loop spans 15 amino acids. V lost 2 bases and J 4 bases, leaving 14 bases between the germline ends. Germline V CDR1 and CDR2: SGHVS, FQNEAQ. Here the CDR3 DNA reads TGTGCCAGCAGCTTACGCAGGGTAGGGGGAGAGACCCAGTACTTC. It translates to CASSLRRVGGETQYF.

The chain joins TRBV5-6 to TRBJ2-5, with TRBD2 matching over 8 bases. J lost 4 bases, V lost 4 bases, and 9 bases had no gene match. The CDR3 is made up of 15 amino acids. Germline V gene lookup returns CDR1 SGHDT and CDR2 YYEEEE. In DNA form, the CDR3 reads TGTGCCAGCAGCCCCGGGACTAGTGTAAGAGAGACCCAGTACTTC. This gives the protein CASSPGTSVRETQYF.

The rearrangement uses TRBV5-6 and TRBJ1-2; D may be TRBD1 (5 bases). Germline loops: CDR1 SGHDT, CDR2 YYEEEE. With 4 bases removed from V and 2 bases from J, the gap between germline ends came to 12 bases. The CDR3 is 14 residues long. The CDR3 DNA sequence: TGTGCCAGCAGCACTCGACAGAACAACTATGGCTACACCTTC. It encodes CASSTRQNNYGYTF.

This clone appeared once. The CDR3 is CASSYSRDSAYEQYF. The DNA for the CDR3 is TGTGCCAGCAGTTACTCGAGGGACTCGGCCTACGAGCAGTACTTC. V gene TRBV6-5 combines with J gene TRBJ2-7, with D possibly TRBD2 on 6 matching bases. The CDR3 totals 15 residues. Trimming pared 0 bases from V and 2 bases from J, leaving 11 bases between. Germline-derived CDR1 and CDR2 are MNHEY and SVGAGI.

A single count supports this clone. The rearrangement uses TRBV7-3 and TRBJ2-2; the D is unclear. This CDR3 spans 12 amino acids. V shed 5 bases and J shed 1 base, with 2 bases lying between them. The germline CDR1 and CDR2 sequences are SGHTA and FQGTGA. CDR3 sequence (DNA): TGTGCCAGCAGCCGGAACACCGGGGAGCTGTTTTTT. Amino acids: CASSRNTGELFF. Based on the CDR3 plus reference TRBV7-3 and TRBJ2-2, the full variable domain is GAGVSQTPSNKVTEKGKYVELRCDPISGHTALYWYRQSLGQGPEFLIYFQGTGAADDSGLPNDRFFAVRPEGSVSTLKIQRTERGDSAVYLCASSRNTGELFFGEGSRLTVL.